Following are 21 T cell receptor beta chains from one sample sequenced in a study of cytomegalovirus exposure and HLA in healthy donors. PCR primers comprised 60 Vbeta and 13 Jbeta primers. Sequencing used immunoSEQ multiplex PCR; TCRdb keeps in-frame clones, though not all of them. Of 120,000 to 150,000 clones listed, roughly 80% were seen once; the top ten hold roughly 2.9%. Specimen: PBMCs. The receptor set was obtained from a woman aged 25 to 39 in good health and CMV-seronegative.

The chain uses TRBV27 and TRBJ2-7; 12 bases line up with TRBD2. The CDR3 contains 14 residues. The germline CDR1 and CDR2 sequences are MNHEY and SMNVEV (reference sequence). The V segment lost 5 bases and the J segment 4 bases; nucleotides outside the gene matches: 3. CDR3 sequence reads: CASSPTSGRYEQYF. In DNA form, the CDR3 reads TGTGCCAGCAGTCCGACTAGCGGGAGATACGAGCAGTACTTC.

This chain links TRBV4-1 with TRBJ1-1; perhaps TRBD1 as D (5 bases). Deletions cut 5 bases from V and 10 bases from J, with 17 bases between. The germline gives CDR1 MGHRA, CDR2 YSYEKL. The CDR3 length is 13 residues. The CDR3 loop reads CASSRAEQALAFF. The CDR3 nucleotides are TGCGCCAGCAGCAGGGCAGAACAGGCCCTAGCTTTCTTT.

This clone was seen a handful of times. J is TRBJ2-2 and V is TRBV4-3; TRBD2 is a possible D gene (5 bases). This CDR3 contains 16 residues. V was shortened by 4 bases and J by 5 bases, with 17 bases between the two germline ends. Per germline, CDR1 LGHNA and CDR2 YSLEER. Written as DNA, the CDR3 is TGCGCCAGCAGCCCGACCCCAGGAAGAGGGACCGGGGAGCTGTTTTTT. This translates into CASSPTPGRGTGELFF.

The chain links TRBV7-2 to TRBJ1-4; the D gene is possibly TRBD1 (6 bases). The V and J ends lost 6 bases and 7 bases respectively, with 18 bases between them. The germline V gene encodes CDR1 SGHTA and CDR2 FQGNSA. This CDR3 region has 15 residues. The CDR3 spells CASSSGGRVFEKLFF. The CDR3 DNA is TGTGCCAGCAGTTCGGGGGGCAGGGTTTTTGAAAAACTGTTTTTT.

The chain carries TRBV4-1 and TRBJ1-1; D possibly corresponds to TRBD1 (6 bases). Germline-derived CDR1 and CDR2 are MGHRA and YSYEKL. The CDR3 is made up of 15 amino acids. Trimming removed 0 bases from V and 4 bases from J, with 12 bases in between. The CDR3 nucleotides are TGCGCCAGCAGCCAAGATTTTGGGGGCGGCACTGAAGCTTTCTTT. This encodes CASSQDFGGGTEAFF.

The chain joins TRBV7-9 to TRBJ2-1; D remains unclear. The CDR3 consists of 13 residues. CDR1 is SEHNR and CDR2 is FQNEAQ in the germline V gene (reference sequence). V was clipped by 7 bases and J by 3 bases, with 10 bases between them. The CDR3 DNA reads TGTGCCAGCACCACAGTCTACTACAATGAGCAGTTCTTC. This sequence encodes CASTTVYYNEQFF. Together with reference TRBV7-9 and TRBJ2-1, the CDR3 gives the full variable domain: DTGVSQNPRHKITKRGQNVTFRCDPISEHNRLYWYRQTLGQGPEFLTYFQNEAQLEKSRLLSDRFSAERPKGSFSTLEIQRTEQGDSAMYLCASTTVYYNEQFFGPGTRLTVL.

The CDR3 sequence: CASSQVSGEQYF. The CDR3 DNA reads as TGTGCCAGCAGCCAAGTCTCCGGAGAGCAGTACTTC. J is TRBJ2-5 and V is TRBV27; no clear D. Per germline, CDR1 MNHEY and CDR2 SMNVEV (reference sequence). This CDR3 has 12 amino acids. Trimming took 6 bases from V and 11 from J, leaving 16 bases between them.

This sequence joins TRBV2 and TRBJ1-2; D uncertain. The CDR3 is 11 residues long. Per the germline V gene, CDR1 is SNHLY and CDR2 is FYNNEI. With 6 bases removed from V and 5 bases from J, the gap between germline ends came to 7 bases. The CDR3 nucleotides read TGTGCCAGCAGCGAGCTATATGGCTACACCTTC. Translation: CASSELYGYTF.

The chain uses TRBV10-1 and TRBJ2-3; D gene uncertain. Looked up from germline, CDR1 is WNHNN and CDR2 is SYGVQD (reference sequence). CDR3 size: 13 residues. The V and J ends lost 2 bases and 1 base respectively, with 4 bases between them. CDR3 region: CASSEAGTDTQYF. CDR3 sequence (DNA): TGCGCCAGCAGTGAGGCAGGCACAGATACGCAGTATTTT.

The chain links TRBV5-1 to TRBJ2-2; 11 nucleotides line up with TRBD2. Trimming removed 4 bases from V and 0 bases from J; junction bases left unmatched: 8. CDR1 SGHRS and CDR2 YFSETQ come from the germline V gene. The CDR3 is made up of 18 amino acids. The CDR3 DNA sequence: TGCGCCAGCAGCACCGGGACTAGCGGATTAACGAACACCGGGGAGCTGTTTTTT. This codes for CASSTGTSGLTNTGELFF.

The chain uses TRBV29-1 and TRBJ2-7, with D possibly being TRBD2 (6 bases). Germline values: CDR1 SQVTM, CDR2 ANQGSEA. The CDR3 extends over 12 amino acids. V lost 7 bases, J lost 7 bases, and 17 bases lay in between. CDR3 residues: CSAGDGPWEQYF. CDR3 in DNA: TGCAGCGCGGGAGACGGGCCCTGGGAGCAGTACTTC.

The rearrangement links TRBV30 to TRBJ2-7; TRBD2 agrees at 7 bases. V lost 1 base and J lost 2; bases outside the gene matches: 14. CDR1 and CDR2 from the germline V gene are GTSNPN and SVGIG (reference sequence). This CDR3 is built from 17 residues. The CDR3 region has the DNA TGTGCCTGGAGTGACGGGCTTTGGGGGGGACGACCCTACGAGCAGTACTTC. The encoded protein is CAWSDGLWGGRPYEQYF. Supplemented by reference TRBV30 and TRBJ2-7, the full variable domain reads SQTIHQWPATLVQPVGSPLSLECTVEGTSNPNLYWYRQAAGRGLQLLFYSVGIGQISSEVPQNLSASRPQDRQFILSSKKLLLSDSGFYLCAWSDGLWGGRPYEQYFGPGTRLTVT.

The chain uses TRBV5-4 and TRBJ2-3, with TRBD1 matching over 7 bases. CDR1 and CDR2 (germline): SGHNT, YYREEE (reference sequence). With V trimmed by 4 bases and J by 1 base, 9 bases remained unmatched. The CDR3 length is 16 residues. The CDR3 is CASSVDRDVRTDTQYF. The CDR3 region has the DNA TGTGCCAGCAGCGTAGACAGGGACGTTCGCACAGATACGCAGTATTTT.

The chain combines TRBV19 with TRBJ1-3; D is possibly TRBD1 (5 bases). This CDR3 comprises 16 residues. Trimming pared 3 bases from V and 4 bases from J, leaving 16 bases between. CDR1 and CDR2 (germline): LNHDA, SQIVND (reference sequence). CDR3: CASSIHSSTVGNTIYF. In nucleotides, the CDR3 is TGTGCCAGTAGTATTCATTCATCGACAGTGGGAAACACCATATATTTT.

The chain links TRBV4-3 to TRBJ2-3; tentative D call: TRBD1 (6 bases). Trimming stripped 3 bases from V and 5 bases from J, with 9 bases between. The germline V gene has CDR1 LGHNA and CDR2 YSLEER. This CDR3 is 13 amino acids long. In DNA, the CDR3 is TGCGCCAGCAGCCAGACAGGAGGAGATACGCAGTATTTT. Translation gives CASSQTGGDTQYF.

The CDR3 reads CASSWGTSHTTNEKLFF. The CDR3 coding sequence is TGCGCCAGCAGCTGGGGGACAAGTCACACAACTAATGAAAAACTGTTTTTT. The chain links TRBV5-1 to TRBJ1-4; weak D call: TRBD1 (6 bases). The CDR3 extends over 17 amino acids. Germline V gene data show CDR1 as SGHRS and CDR2 as YFSETQ. Trimming removed 3 bases at V and 0 bases at J, with 15 bases between.

The J gene is TRBJ1-6, the V gene TRBV5-1, with TRBD1 matching over 7 bases. Germline trimming cut 6 bases from V and 7 bases from J; bases unmatched to any gene: 7. CDR1 and CDR2 (germline): SGHRS, YFSETQ. This CDR3 has 14 residues. Written as DNA, the CDR3 is TGCGCCAGCAAGACGGGACAGCTCAATTCACCCCTCCACTTT. The encoded protein is CASKTGQLNSPLHF. The entire variable domain, with the rest obtained from reference TRBV5-1 and TRBJ1-6, is as follows: KAGVTQTPRYLIKTRGQQVTLSCSPISGHRSVSWYQQTPGQGLQFLFEYFSETQRNKGNFPGRFSGRQFSNSRSEMNVSTLELGDSALYLCASKTGQLNSPLHFGNGTRLTVT.

V is TRBV5-6 and J is TRBJ1-1; D may be TRBD1 (5 bases). The CDR3 totals 15 residues. Trimming removed 4 bases at V and 0 bases at J, with 13 bases between. The germline V gene encodes CDR1 SGHDT and CDR2 YYEEEE. CDR3: CASSLRTGVNTEAFF. The CDR3 coding sequence is TGTGCCAGCAGCCTGCGGACGGGGGTGAACACTGAAGCTTTCTTT. The complete variable domain, with remaining parts taken from reference TRBV5-6 and TRBJ1-1, reads DAGVTQSPTHLIKTRGQQVTLRCSPKSGHDTVSWYQQALGQGPQFIFQYYEEEERQRGNFPDRFSGHQFPNYSSELNVNALLLGDSALYLCASSLRTGVNTEAFFGQGTRLTVV.

The J gene is TRBJ2-2, the V gene TRBV7-2; TRBD2 might be the D (7 bases). Trimming took 4 bases from V and 4 from J, leaving 10 bases between them. The CDR3 contains 14 residues. From germline, CDR1 is SGHTA and CDR2 FQGNSA. In DNA form, the CDR3 reads TGTGCCAGCAGCTCGGGGGGCGGCACCGGGGAGCTGTTTTTT. Translation: CASSSGGGTGELFF.

The J gene is TRBJ2-3, the V gene TRBV28, with 16 positions matching TRBD2. In germline, CDR1 is MDHEN, CDR2 SYDVKM. The CDR3 is made up of 17 amino acids. The V segment lost 10 bases and the J segment 1 base; nucleotides outside the gene matches: 8. CDR3 sequence (DNA): TGTGCCACTGCCGGGACTAGCGGGAGGGTCGGCACAGATACGCAGTATTTT. Amino acids: CATAGTSGRVGTDTQYF.

CDR3 loop: CASSGPRLAGGNEQFF. The CDR3 nucleotides read TGTGCCAGCAGCGGCCCCCGATTAGCGGGAGGAAATGAGCAGTTCTTC. V is TRBV11-2 and J is TRBJ2-1; TRBD2 agrees at 10 bases. The CDR3 consists of 16 residues. Trimming cost V 5 bases and J 7 bases; bases outside gene matches: 11. Germline V gene sequence: CDR1 SGHAT, CDR2 FQNNGV.